The entry below describes one T cell receptor (beta chain). Its matching antigen is unknown. The sample originates from a study of CD8 T cells in ankylosing spondylitis. Whole-study findings and limits: CD8+ disease-linked clones were present at relatively low frequencies in blood. It appeared that ankylosing spondylitis blood was characterized by a TCR beta motif of about 8 highly homologous variants.

The germline V and J ends were trimmed by 2 bases and 0 bases, with 7 bases remaining between them. The length of the CDR3 is 14 residues. Germline CDR1 is MNHEY and CDR2 is SMNVEV (reference sequence). Quantitative 5'-RACE with molecular barcodes produced the TCR beta libraries. Via MiXCR, TCRdb re-called the 5' RACE reads, giving one row per CDR3 protein. The sample has 150,000 to 200,000 distinct CDR3 sequences, about 9.9% seen once. The receptor was isolated from a male donor with ankylosing spondylitis or in good health (not recorded which). V and J are TRBV27 and TRBJ1-1; D unclear. Sequencing used blood, either unsorted or a sorted T cell fraction (not recorded which). The CDR3 bases are TGTGCCAGCAGTTTAGTGGCGATGAACACTGAAGCTTTCTTT. It encodes CASSLVAMNTEAFF.